This T cell receptor beta chain was retrieved from a study of beta chain features in type 1 diabetes. What was sequenced were expressed TCRB transcripts, since all of the isolated RNA had been reverse transcribed. The read count averaged about 3.6 million across naive, central memory and regulatory T cell samples. Clones were sequenced by immunoSEQ multiplex PCR, and TCRdb holds only the in-frame ones, with some missing. The repertoire holds about 400,000 clones, with around 12% as singletons. Per germline, CDR1 SSHAT and CDR2 FNYEAQ (reference sequence). This CDR3 region has 15 residues. The sample holds a few counts of this clone. As yet, its antigen is unknown. The junction and the germline gene differ at one end; a read error may be behind it. CD4+ naive, central memory, regulatory and stem cell-like memory subsets were isolated by sorting on CD45RO/CCR7/CD25/CD127/CD95/CD27. The study, taken as a whole, reports: Type 1 diabetes patients had moderately but significantly shorter TCRB CDR3s in all four CD4+ subsets. More deletions and fewer insertions at VDJ junctions were seen in type 1 diabetes patients.

Input material: naive CD4+ T cells from blood. The source of this sequence is a woman between 18 and 29 years old with type 1 diabetes. The genes are TRBV7-7 and TRBJ2-7; D is unresolved. The CDR3 DNA reads as TGTGCTAGCAGCTCTCGCCCGGGTCGCCAATACGAGCAGTACTTC. It specifies CASSSRPGRQYEQYF.